This TCR beta chain originates from a study of tumor and adjacent non-tumor tissue in lung cancer. For the study at large: On average, productive TCRbeta reads reached about 4.17 million per sample. Study-level findings and limits: Compared with tumor, normal lung showed significantly lower TCR diversity.

The CDR3 consists of 14 residues. Germline V lookup: CDR1 MDHEN, CDR2 SYDVKM. Trimming stripped 3 bases from V and 4 bases from J, with 13 bases between. The library came from three nested PCR rounds adapted from ARM-PCR protocols. TCRdb passed the multiplex PCR reads through MiXCR, listing each CDR3 protein once. The sample holds about 110,000 distinct CDR3 sequences, about 64% seen once. RNA was extracted from bulk tissue without any cell sorting. More than 3 cm separated this lung sample from the edge of the tumor. Chemotherapy-naive patients with new lung cancer underwent thoracic surgery in China, August–late 2014. Comments on this clonotype: Its antigen is currently unknown.

The origin of this receptor is a man between 60 and 75 years old with non-small cell lung cancer. Material for sequencing was distant non-tumor lung tissue. The V and J genes are TRBV28 and TRBJ2-7; D not certain. The CDR3 loop reads CASSLTSGRYEQYF. DNA of the CDR3: TGTGCCAGCAGTTTGACGTCTGGTCGATACGAGCAGTACTTC.